This T cell receptor (beta chain) was sequenced for a study of cytomegalovirus exposure and HLA in healthy donors. General study findings and limits: In a later analysis, across HLA loci, associated TCR counts were highest for DRB1, lowest for HLA-C. Cytomegalovirus-associated TCR beta chains were listed, numbering some 180. Segments of the TCR beta V type were, in most cases, productive about 87% or about 30% of the time in an earlier analysis.

60 Vbeta and 13 Jbeta primers were used in PCR. TCRdb's table, derived via immunoSEQ multiplex PCR, lists solely in-frame clones and lacks some. The listing contains about 53,000 clones. Concerning this clone itself: Its antigen is unknown.

Trimming shortened V by 0 bases and J by 3 bases, and 17 bases separated the two germline ends. Germline lookup yields CDR1 LGHNT and CDR2 FRNRAP. The CDR3 extends over 17 amino acids. The chain couples TRBV12-5 to TRBJ1-1; D perhaps matches TRBD1 (6 bases). Sequenced material: PBMCs. This TCR was sampled from a man between 18 and 29 years old in good health and CMV-seropositive. The CDR3 DNA reads TGTGCTAGTGGTTTGGTACACTATGCGGGGGCTTACACTGAAGCTTTCTTT. Encoded protein: CASGLVHYAGAYTEAFF.